These 16 T cell receptor beta chains were sequenced from one sample in a study of tissue T cells after allogeneic stem cell transplantation. Only in-frame clones appear in the TCRdb table, and some are missing; sequencing was by immunoSEQ multiplex PCR. This sample yields roughly 5,400 clones, of which 40% to 60% are seen a single time; around a tenth belongs to the top ten. Time point meaning: mouse harvest day 7 after allogeneic transplant. Mouse grafts combined 10^7 T-cell-depleted bone marrow cells with 10^6 splenic CD5+ T cells. The sample taken for sequencing was gut tissue. The origin of the receptors is a female BALB/c mouse given C57BL/6 T cells with graft-versus-host disease after an allogeneic hematopoietic cell transplant.

Turning to this clone: Mouse germline and gene names are used. The CDR3 extends 1 residue past the end of the read, so its final part is completed from the germline J gene. This chain connects TRBV5 to TRBJ2-4; 8 nucleotides align to TRBD1. The length of the CDR3 is 14 residues. Germline values: CDR1 LGHNA, CDR2 YNLKQL (reference sequence). V gave up 4 bases and J gave up 2 bases; unmatched junction bases: 2. The sequenced CDR3 bases are TGTGCCAGCAGCCCCCAGGGGGCTCAAAACACCTTGTAC. This sequence encodes CASSPQGAQNTLY. The full CDR3 protein reads CASSPQGAQNTLYF.

Sample share makes this clone large. Mouse names are used for the genes. The CDR3 extends 1 residue past the end of the read, so its final part is completed from the germline J gene. This chain links TRBV1 with TRBJ2-7; D is undetermined. With 0 bases removed from V and 9 bases from J, the gap between germline ends came to 9 bases. This CDR3 has 12 residues. From germline, CDR1 is NSQYPW and CDR2 LRSPGD (reference sequence). CDR3 sequence: CTCSAEGAVQYF. The DNA read from the CDR3 is TGCACCTGCAGTGCAGAGGGAGCAGTACAGTAC.

With regard to this clone: Gene names refer to mouse genes. Sequencing ends 1 residue short of the CDR3 end; the germline J gene provides the rest. The chain links TRBV12-2 to TRBJ1-5; D remains ambiguous. Germline V CDR1 and CDR2: SGHLS, HYDKME. V lost 1 base and J lost 2, with 2 bases in between. CDR3 length: 12 amino acids. Partial CDR3 DNA: TGTGCCAGCTCTCTACACAACCAGGCTCCGCTT. This gives the protein CASSLHNQAPL. The full CDR3 is CASSLHNQAPLF.

By sample share, this clone is medium-sized (0.01 to 0.1%). The genes and germline here are from mouse. The read halts 1 residue ahead of the CDR3 end, with the missing end drawn from the germline J gene. The rearrangement joins TRBV17 to TRBJ2-2; maybe TRBD2 (7 bases). Germline V lookup: CDR1 MNHDT, CDR2 YYDKIL. CDR3 length: 17 residues. The V end was cut by 0 bases, the J end by 0 bases, with 11 bases between. CDR3 region: CASSRDGGPSNTGQLYF. CDR3 DNA, as far as it was read: TGTGCTAGCAGTAGAGATGGGGGGCCCTCAAACACCGGGCAGCTCTAC. The variable domain in full, with the rest retrieved from reference TRBV17 and TRBJ2-2, is DTTVKQNPRYKLARVGKPVNLICSQTMNHDTMYWYQKKPNQAPKLLLFYYDKILNREADTFEKFQSSRPNNSFCSLYIGSAGLEYSAMYLCASSRDGGPSNTGQLYFGEGSKLTVL.

Concerning this clone itself: Gene labels here are mouse ones. Sequencing ends 1 residue short of the CDR3 end; the germline J gene provides the rest. The rearrangement uses TRBV16 and TRBJ2-5, with 12 nucleotides matching TRBD2. V gave up 5 bases and J gave up 3 bases; unmatched junction bases: 0. CDR3 size: 14 residues. Germline V gene sequence: CDR1 SGHSA, CDR2 FRNQAP. The DNA read from the CDR3 is TGTGCAAGCAGCGGACTGGGGGGGCAAGACACCCAGTAC. As protein: CASSGLGGQDTQY. The full CDR3 reads CASSGLGGQDTQYF. The full variable domain, completed using reference TRBV16 and TRBJ2-5, is NAGVIQTPRHKVTGKGQEATLWCEPISGHSAVFWYRQTIVQGLEFLTYFRNQAPIDDSGMPKERFSAQMPNQSHSTLKIQSTQPQDSAVYLCASSGLGGQDTQYFGPGTRLLVL.

With respect to this clone: Gene and germline names: mouse. Read data end 1 residue before the CDR3 end; the end is taken from the germline J gene. This rearrangement joins TRBV22 to TRBJ1-1; the DNA was not used to check the table's D call, TRBD1. TRBV22 is a pseudogene locus. The CDR3 loop spans 16 amino acids. The CDR3 region is CASSGDRGRRDTEVFF. CDR3 DNA (partial): TGTGCCAGCAGCGGGGACAGGGGGCGCAGGGACACAGAAGTCTTC.

Details on this clone: Germline and genes: mouse. The sequenced part of the CDR3 DNA is TGTGCCAGCAGCTGGAGCTCCTATGAACAGTAC. It is translated as CASSWSSYEQY. The complete CDR3 reads CASSWSSYEQYF. The chain is built from TRBV4 and TRBJ2-7; D unclear. The CDR3 end falls 1 residue outside the read, so it is completed with the germline J gene. The germline V gene has CDR1 LGHDT and CDR2 YNNKQL (reference sequence). This CDR3 comprises 12 residues. The ends were cut back, 4 bases at V and 0 bases at J, with 4 bases in the middle.

Worth noting for this clone: Gene and germline names: mouse. Coverage ceases 1 residue before the CDR3 finishes, and the germline J gene fills in the end. This rearrangement joins TRBV3 to TRBJ1-1; D remains unclear. V was clipped by 3 bases and J by 1 base, with 3 bases between them. CDR3 size: 12 residues. The germline V gene encodes CDR1 SNHLY and CDR2 FYNGKV (reference sequence). The CDR3 bases that were read are TGTGCCAGCAGCTTTATAAACACAGAAGTCTTC. This sequence encodes CASSFINTEVF. The whole CDR3 protein is CASSFINTEVFF.

This clone was found a few times. Here the gene names and germline are mouse. With the read ending 1 residue before the CDR3 end, the germline J gene is used to fill in that end. The rearrangement links TRBV26 to TRBJ2-1; D is unresolved. Germline values: CDR1 KGHPV, CDR2 FQNQEV (reference sequence). The length of the CDR3 is 11 residues. V shed 1 base and J shed 5 bases, with 0 bases lying between them. The CDR3 spells CASSLYAEQFF. The DNA read from the CDR3 is TGTGCCAGCAGTCTGTATGCTGAGCAGTTC.

In the case of this clone: Mouse germline and gene names are used. CDR3 DNA (partial): TGTGCTAGCAGTTCCGGAAGCTCCTATGAACAGTAC. This gives the protein CASSSGSSYEQY. The complete CDR3 sequence is CASSSGSSYEQYF. The chain uses TRBV29 and TRBJ2-7; D not certain. The CDR3 end is not reached by the read, which stops 1 residue before it; the germline J gene fills it in. CDR1 and CDR2 from the germline V gene are MSHET and SYDVDS. V lost 4 bases and J lost 0, with 7 bases in between. This CDR3 is 13 amino acids long.

This clone has a single count. The gene names here belong to mouse. CDR3 amino acids: CASSQDRYAEQFF. CDR3 bases read: TGTGCCAGCAGCCAAGACAGATATGCTGAGCAGTTC. This chain uses TRBV5 with TRBJ2-1, with no clear D. The missing CDR3 end, 1 residue past where the read stops, is filled in from the germline J gene. This CDR3 has 13 amino acids. CDR1 is LGHNA, CDR2 YNLKQL, per germline (reference sequence). V was cut by 0 bases and J by 4 bases, with 4 bases left in between.

A note on this clone: Genes here carry mouse names. Coverage ceases 1 residue before the CDR3 finishes, and the germline J gene fills in the end. The J gene is TRBJ1-3, the V gene TRBV16; possible D gene TRBD1, 5 bases. V lost 1 base, J lost 1 base, and 5 bases lay in between. Per germline, CDR1 SGHSA and CDR2 FRNQAP. The CDR3 loop spans 14 amino acids. The CDR3 spells CASSLGGSGNTLYF. The sequenced part of the CDR3 DNA is TGTGCAAGCAGCTTAGGGGGGTCTGGAAATACGCTCTAT.

This clone turned up a few times. Gene names refer to mouse genes. The CDR3 goes on 1 residue after the read ends, and that part is filled in from the germline J gene. The chain joins TRBV26 to TRBJ1-3; no reliable D call. V shed 3 bases and J shed 0 bases, with 9 bases lying between them. Germline-derived CDR1 and CDR2 are KGHPV and FQNQEV (reference sequence). This CDR3 has 15 residues. Partial CDR3 DNA: TGTGCCAGCAGTCTTGGATCCTATTCTGGAAATACGCTCTAT. Translated, it gives CASSLGSYSGNTLY. The whole CDR3 reads CASSLGSYSGNTLYF.

With regard to this clone: Gene names denote mouse genes. The CDR3 extends 1 residue past the end of the read, so its final part is completed from the germline J gene. The chain joins TRBV26 to TRBJ2-2; tentative D call: TRBD1 (6 bases). The CDR3 totals 15 residues. V gave up 5 bases and J gave up 1 base, with 11 bases separating them. Germline values: CDR1 KGHPV, CDR2 FQNQEV (reference sequence). Partial CDR3 DNA: TGTGCCAGCAGTTCCGGGACACAAAACACCGGGCAGCTCTAC. Amino acid sequence: CASSSGTQNTGQLY. The entire CDR3 protein is CASSSGTQNTGQLYF.

A note on this clone: Mouse gene names and germline throughout. The CDR3 end falls 1 residue outside the read, so it is completed with the germline J gene. The rearrangement links TRBV31 to TRBJ2-5, with TRBD2 identical over 10 bases. This CDR3 has 15 amino acids. In germline, CDR1 is GKSSPN, CDR2 SITVG. With V trimmed by 2 bases and J by 2 bases, 4 bases remained unmatched. The CDR3 region is CAWSSRDWGQDTQYF. CDR3 DNA, as far as it was read: TGTGCCTGGAGTTCCCGGGACTGGGGCCAAGACACCCAGTAC.

With regard to this clone: Genes and germline are mouse. Read data end 1 residue before the CDR3 end; the end is taken from the germline J gene. V gene TRBV12-2 combines with J gene TRBJ1-3; 12 bases are a match to TRBD1. V shed 2 bases, J shed 2 bases, and the junction held 0 bases outside the gene matches. This CDR3 has 15 amino acids. CDR1 and CDR2 (germline): SGHLS, HYDKME. The CDR3 is CASSRDRGPGNTLYF. The sequenced CDR3 bases are TGTGCCAGCTCTCGGGACAGGGGGCCTGGAAATACGCTCTAT.